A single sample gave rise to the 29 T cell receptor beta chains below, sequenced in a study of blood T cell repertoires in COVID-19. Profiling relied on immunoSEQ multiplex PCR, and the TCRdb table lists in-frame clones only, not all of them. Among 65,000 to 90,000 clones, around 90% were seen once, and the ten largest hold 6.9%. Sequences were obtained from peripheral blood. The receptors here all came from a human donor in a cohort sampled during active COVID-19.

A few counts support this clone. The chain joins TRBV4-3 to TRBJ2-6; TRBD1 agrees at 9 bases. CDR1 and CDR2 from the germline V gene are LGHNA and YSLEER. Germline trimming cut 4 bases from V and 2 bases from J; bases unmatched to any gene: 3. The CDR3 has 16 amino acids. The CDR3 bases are TGCGCCAGCAGCCTTACAGGGGGCACTGGGGCCAACGTCCTGACTTTC. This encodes CASSLTGGTGANVLTF.

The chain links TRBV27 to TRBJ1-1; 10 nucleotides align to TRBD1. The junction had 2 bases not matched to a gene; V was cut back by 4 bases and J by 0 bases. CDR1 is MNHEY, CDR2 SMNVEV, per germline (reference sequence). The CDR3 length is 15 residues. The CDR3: CASSWTGGLNTEAFF. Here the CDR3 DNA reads TGTGCCAGCAGTTGGACAGGGGGATTGAACACTGAAGCTTTCTTT.

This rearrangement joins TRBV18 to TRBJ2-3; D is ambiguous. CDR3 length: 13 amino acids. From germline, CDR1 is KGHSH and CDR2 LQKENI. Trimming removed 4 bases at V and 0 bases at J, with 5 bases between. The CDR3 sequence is CASSLSSTDTQYF. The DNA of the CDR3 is TGTGCCAGCTCACTCTCTAGCACAGATACGCAGTATTTT.

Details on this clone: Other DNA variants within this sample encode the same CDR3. The DNA of the CDR3 is TGTGCCAGCAGCCCCCGGACAGGGGATTATGGCTACACCTTC. Protein product: CASSPRTGDYGYTF. The rearrangement uses TRBV7-2 and TRBJ1-2, with 9 bases fitting TRBD1. V lost 5 bases, J lost 5 bases, and 6 bases stayed unmatched. Germline CDR1 reads SGHTA; CDR2 reads FQGNSA. The CDR3 runs 14 residues.

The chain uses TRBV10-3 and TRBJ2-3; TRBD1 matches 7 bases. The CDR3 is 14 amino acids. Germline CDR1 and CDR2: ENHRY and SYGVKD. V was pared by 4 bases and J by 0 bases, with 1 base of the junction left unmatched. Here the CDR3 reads CAISGQGSTDTQYF. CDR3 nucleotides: TGTGCCATCAGTGGACAGGGTAGCACAGATACGCAGTATTTT.

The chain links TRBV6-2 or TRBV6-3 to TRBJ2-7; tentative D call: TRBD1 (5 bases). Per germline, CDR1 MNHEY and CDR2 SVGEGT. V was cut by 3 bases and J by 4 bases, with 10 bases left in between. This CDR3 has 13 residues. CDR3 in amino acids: CASSYLRDYEQYF. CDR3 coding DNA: TGTGCCAGCAGTTATCTCAGGGATTACGAGCAGTACTTC.

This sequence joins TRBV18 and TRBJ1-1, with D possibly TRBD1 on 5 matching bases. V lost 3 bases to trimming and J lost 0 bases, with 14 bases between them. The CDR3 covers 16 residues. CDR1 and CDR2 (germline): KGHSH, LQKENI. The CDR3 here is CASSPSMGRVNTEAFF. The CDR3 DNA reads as TGTGCCAGCTCACCGTCAATGGGCAGGGTGAACACTGAAGCTTTCTTT. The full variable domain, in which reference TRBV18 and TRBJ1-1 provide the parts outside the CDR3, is NAGVMQNPRHLVRRRGQEARLRCSPMKGHSHVYWYRQLPEEGLKFMVYLQKENIIDESGMPKERFSAEFPKEGPSILRIQQVVRGDSAAYFCASSPSMGRVNTEAFFGQGTRLTVV.

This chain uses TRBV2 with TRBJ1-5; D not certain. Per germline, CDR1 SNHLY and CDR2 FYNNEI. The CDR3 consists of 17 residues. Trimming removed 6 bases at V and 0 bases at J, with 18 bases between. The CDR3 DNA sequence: TGTGCCAGCAGGACTCGAGTGGCGGGCGGTAGCAATCAGCCCCAGCATTTT. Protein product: CASRTRVAGGSNQPQHF. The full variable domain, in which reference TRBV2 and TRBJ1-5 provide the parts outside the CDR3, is EPEVTQTPSHQVTQMGQEVILRCVPISNHLYFYWYRQILGQKVEFLVSFYNNEISEKSEIFDDQFSVERPDGSNFTLKIRSTKLEDSAMYFCASRTRVAGGSNQPQHFGDGTRLSIL.

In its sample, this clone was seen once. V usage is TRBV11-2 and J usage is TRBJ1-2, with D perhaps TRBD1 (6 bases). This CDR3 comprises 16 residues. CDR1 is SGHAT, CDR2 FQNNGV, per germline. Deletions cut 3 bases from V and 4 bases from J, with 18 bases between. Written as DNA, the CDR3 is TGTGCCAGCAGCTTGGGGGCGGACGGGGTCGGCTATGGCTACACCTTC. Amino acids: CASSLGADGVGYGYTF.

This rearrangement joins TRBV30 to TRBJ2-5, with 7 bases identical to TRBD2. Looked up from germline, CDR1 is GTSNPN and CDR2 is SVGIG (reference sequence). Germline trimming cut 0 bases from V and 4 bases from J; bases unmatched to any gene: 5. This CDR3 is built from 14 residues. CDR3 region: CAWSVSGAIETQYF. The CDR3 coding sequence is TGTGCCTGGAGTGTGAGCGGGGCCATAGAGACCCAGTACTTC.

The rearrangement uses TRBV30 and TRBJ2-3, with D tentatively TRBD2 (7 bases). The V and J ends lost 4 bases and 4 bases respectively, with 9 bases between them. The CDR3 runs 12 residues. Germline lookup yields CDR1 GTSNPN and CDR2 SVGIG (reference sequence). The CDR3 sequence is CAWKGGADTQYF. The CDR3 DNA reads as TGTGCCTGGAAAGGGGGGGCAGATACGCAGTATTTT.

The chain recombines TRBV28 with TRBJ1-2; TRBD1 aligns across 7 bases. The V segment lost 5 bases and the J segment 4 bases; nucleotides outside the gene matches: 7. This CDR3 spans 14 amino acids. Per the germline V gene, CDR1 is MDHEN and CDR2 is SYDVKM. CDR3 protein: CASSPPGQAYGYTF. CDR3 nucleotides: TGTGCCAGCAGTCCACCCGGACAGGCCTATGGCTACACCTTC.

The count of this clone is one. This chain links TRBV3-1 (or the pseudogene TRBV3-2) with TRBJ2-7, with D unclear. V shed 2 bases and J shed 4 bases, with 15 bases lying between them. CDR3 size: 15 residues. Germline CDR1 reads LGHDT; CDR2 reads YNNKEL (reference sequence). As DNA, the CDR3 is TGTGCCAGCAGCCAACGGGTCGGTGTTTGGTACGAGCAGTACTTC. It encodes CASSQRVGVWYEQYF.

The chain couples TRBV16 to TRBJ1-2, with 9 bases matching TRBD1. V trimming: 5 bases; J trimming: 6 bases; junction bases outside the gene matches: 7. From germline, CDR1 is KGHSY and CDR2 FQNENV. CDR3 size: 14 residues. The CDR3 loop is CASSEPGQGDGYTF. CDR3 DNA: TGTGCCAGCAGCGAACCGGGACAGGGAGATGGCTACACCTTC.

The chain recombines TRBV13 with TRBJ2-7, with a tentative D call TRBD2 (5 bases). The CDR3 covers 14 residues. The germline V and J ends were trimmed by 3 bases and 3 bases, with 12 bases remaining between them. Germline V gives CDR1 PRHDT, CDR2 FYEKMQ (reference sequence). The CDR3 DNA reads TGTGCCAGCAGCTTTACGGGAACCATCTACGAGCAGTACTTC. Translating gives CASSFTGTIYEQYF.

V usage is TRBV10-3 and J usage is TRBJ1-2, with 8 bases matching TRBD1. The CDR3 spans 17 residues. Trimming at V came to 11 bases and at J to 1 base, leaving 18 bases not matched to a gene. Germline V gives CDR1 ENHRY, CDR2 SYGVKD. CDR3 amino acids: CAAHPPDRDRLNYGYTF. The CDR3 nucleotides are TGTGCCGCTCATCCGCCGGATAGGGACAGGCTTAACTATGGCTACACCTTC.

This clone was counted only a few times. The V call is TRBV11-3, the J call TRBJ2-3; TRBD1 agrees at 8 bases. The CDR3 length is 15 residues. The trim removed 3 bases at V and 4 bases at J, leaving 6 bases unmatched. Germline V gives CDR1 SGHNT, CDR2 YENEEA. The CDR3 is CASSFGQGEADTQYF. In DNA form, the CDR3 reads TGTGCCAGCAGCTTCGGACAGGGCGAGGCAGATACGCAGTATTTT.

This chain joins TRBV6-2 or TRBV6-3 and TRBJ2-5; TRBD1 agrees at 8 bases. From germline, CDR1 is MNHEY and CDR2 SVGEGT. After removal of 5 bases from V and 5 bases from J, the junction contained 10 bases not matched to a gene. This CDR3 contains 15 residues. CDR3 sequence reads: CASSRTWTGWETQYF. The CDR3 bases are TGTGCCAGCAGTCGCACTTGGACAGGGTGGGAGACCCAGTACTTC.

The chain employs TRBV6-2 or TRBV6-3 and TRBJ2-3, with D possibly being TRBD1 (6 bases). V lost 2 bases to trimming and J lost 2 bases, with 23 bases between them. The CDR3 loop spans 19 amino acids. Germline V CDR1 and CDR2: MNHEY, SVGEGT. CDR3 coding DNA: TGTGCCAGCAGTTACCCTCCCCGCCTGACAGGCTTCGACACAGATACGCAGTATTTT. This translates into CASSYPPRLTGFDTDTQYF.

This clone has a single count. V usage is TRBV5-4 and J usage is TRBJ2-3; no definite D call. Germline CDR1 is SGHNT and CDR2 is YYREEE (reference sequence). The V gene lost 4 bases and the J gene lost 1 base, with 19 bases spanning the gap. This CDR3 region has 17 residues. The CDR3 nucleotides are TGTGCCAGCAGCCACATGGTAACCCCCCTGGGCACAGATACGCAGTATTTT. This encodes CASSHMVTPLGTDTQYF.

CDR3 amino acids: CASSSRTGGNTIYF. CDR3 in DNA: TGTGCCAGCAGTTCGCGGACAGGGGGAAACACCATATATTTT. The V gene is TRBV6-2 or TRBV6-3, the J gene TRBJ1-3, with 8 bases lining up with TRBD1. Germline CDR1 reads MNHEY; CDR2 reads SVGEGT. This CDR3 is built from 14 residues. Trimming took 4 bases from V and 4 from J; bases not matched to a gene: 3.

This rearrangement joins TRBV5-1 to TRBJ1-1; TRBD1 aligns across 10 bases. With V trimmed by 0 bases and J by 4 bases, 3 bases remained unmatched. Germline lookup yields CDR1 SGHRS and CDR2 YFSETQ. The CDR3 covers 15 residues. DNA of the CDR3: TGCGCCAGCAGCTTGGAGGGACAGGGGTTCACTGAAGCTTTCTTT. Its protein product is CASSLEGQGFTEAFF.

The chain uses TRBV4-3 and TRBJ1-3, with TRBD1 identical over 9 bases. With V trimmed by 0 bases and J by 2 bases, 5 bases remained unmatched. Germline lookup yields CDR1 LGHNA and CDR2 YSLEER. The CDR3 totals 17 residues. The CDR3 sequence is CASSQDHRTGAGNTIYF. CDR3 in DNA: TGCGCCAGCAGCCAAGATCATCGGACAGGGGCTGGAAACACCATATATTTT.

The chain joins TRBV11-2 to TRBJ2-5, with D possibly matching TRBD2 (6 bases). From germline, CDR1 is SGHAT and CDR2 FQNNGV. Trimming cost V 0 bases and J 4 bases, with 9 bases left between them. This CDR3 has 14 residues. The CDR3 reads CASSLDTGVETQYF. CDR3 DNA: TGTGCCAGCAGCTTAGATACGGGGGTAGAGACCCAGTACTTC.

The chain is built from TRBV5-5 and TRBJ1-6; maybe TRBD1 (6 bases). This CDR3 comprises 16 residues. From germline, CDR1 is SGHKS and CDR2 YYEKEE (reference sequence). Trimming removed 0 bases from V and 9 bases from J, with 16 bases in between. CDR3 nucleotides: TGTGCCAGCAGCTTGGGCGGGCCACAGGGAAGTTCACCCCTCCACTTT. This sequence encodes CASSLGGPQGSSPLHF. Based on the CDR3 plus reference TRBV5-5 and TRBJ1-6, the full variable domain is DAGVTQSPTHLIKTRGQQVTLRCSPISGHKSVSWYQQVLGQGPQFIFQYYEKEERGRGNFPDRFSARQFPNYSSELNVNALLLGDSALYLCASSLGGPQGSSPLHFGNGTRLTVT.

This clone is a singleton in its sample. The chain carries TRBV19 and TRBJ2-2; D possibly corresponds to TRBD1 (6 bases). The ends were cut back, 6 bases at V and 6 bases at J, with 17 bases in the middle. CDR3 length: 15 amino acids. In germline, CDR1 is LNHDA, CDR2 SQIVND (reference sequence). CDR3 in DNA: TGTGCCAGTAGCTACAAACAGGGTTGGGCCGGGGAGCTGTTTTTT. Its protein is CASSYKQGWAGELFF.

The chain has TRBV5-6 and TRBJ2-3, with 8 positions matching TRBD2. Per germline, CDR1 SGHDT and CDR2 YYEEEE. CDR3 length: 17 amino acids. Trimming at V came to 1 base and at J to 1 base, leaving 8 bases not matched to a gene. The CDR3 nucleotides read TGTGCCAGCAGCTTGTCTCAGCAAGCGGGGGGCACAGATACGCAGTATTTT. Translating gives CASSLSQQAGGTDTQYF.

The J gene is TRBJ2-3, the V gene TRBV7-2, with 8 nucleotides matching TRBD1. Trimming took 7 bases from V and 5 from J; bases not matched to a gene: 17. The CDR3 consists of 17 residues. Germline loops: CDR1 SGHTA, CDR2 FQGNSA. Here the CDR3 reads CASKNPPGQEDEDTQYF. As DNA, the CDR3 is TGTGCCAGCAAAAACCCCCCGGGACAGGAGGATGAAGATACGCAGTATTTT. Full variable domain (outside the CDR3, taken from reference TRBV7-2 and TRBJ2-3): GAGVSQSPSNKVTEKGKDVELRCDPISGHTALYWYRQSLGQGLEFLIYFQGNSAPDKSGLPSDRFSAERTGGSVSTLTIQRTQQEDSAVYLCASKNPPGQEDEDTQYFGPGTRLTVL.

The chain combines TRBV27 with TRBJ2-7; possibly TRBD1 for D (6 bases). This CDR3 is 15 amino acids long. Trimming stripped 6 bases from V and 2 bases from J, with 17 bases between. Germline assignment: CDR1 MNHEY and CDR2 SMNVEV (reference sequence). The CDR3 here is CASRKQGQGPYEQYF. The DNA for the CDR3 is TGTGCCAGCAGGAAACAGGGCCAGGGACCCTACGAGCAGTACTTC.